The rows below give T cell receptor beta chains drawn from one sample of a study of blood T cells in healthy people across ages. MiXCR was run by TCRdb on the 5' RACE reads, yielding one entry per CDR3 protein. The table has roughly 800,000 distinct CDR3 sequences, 58% seen once. Sequences were obtained from blood. These receptors originate from a man younger than 40 in good health. Each CDR3 is given with its conserved first and last residue.

>TRBV9|TRBJ1-1
CASSVGQGTEAFF
>TRBV6-2/TRBV6-3|TRBJ2-1
CASSYSGGPPKNEQFF
>TRBV6-2/TRBV6-3|-
CASSFLGLAAYEQYF
>TRBV7-9|TRBJ1-2
CASSPRQGAIGYTF
>TRBV6-2/TRBV6-3|TRBJ2-4
CASSIKEGLRSQYF
>TRBV10-3|TRBJ2-1
CAISESRSDNEQFF
>TRBV29-1|TRBJ2-3
CSVLRQISTDTQYF
>TRBV6-2/TRBV6-3|TRBJ2-1
CASSYLAGGVQFF
>TRBV13|TRBJ2-5
CASSEQGEQYF
>TRBV7-9|TRBJ2-1
CASSIRDRWPDNQQFF
>TRBV4-3|TRBJ2-5
CASSQGTSDGETQYF
>TRBV12-3/TRBV12-4|TRBJ2-3
CATTRGRGLTDTQYF
>TRBV28|TRBJ2-6
CASSGFGVGSGANVLTF
>TRBV29-1|TRBJ2-7
CSVGDRGDGEQYF
>TRBV4-3|TRBJ2-7
CASSPGQGTHEQYF
>TRBV29-1|TRBJ2-3
CSVVRERDTQYF
>TRBV20-1|TRBJ2-1
CSARPLSSYNEQFF
>TRBV29-1|TRBJ1-2
CSVAGWRNYGYTF
>TRBV7-9|TRBJ2-1
CASRHRDRAGNEQFF
>TRBV29-1|TRBJ1-2
CSVGGTNYGYTF
>TRBV6-2/TRBV6-3|TRBJ1-5
CASSTPVGANQPQHF
>TRBV11-2|TRBJ2-1
CTSSETSGSNDEQFF
>TRBV29-1|TRBJ1-1
CSVDRRGAEAFF